The sequence of this T cell receptor beta chain was determined in a study of blood T cell repertoires in COVID-19. In the study overall: Acute and convalescent COVID-19 specimens originated in the United States, Italy and Spain. T cells, B-cell-depleted T cells, or PBMCs provided the cDNA or gDNA that served as material.

J lost 7 bases, V lost 3 bases, and 6 bases had no gene match. The CDR3 is 14 amino acids. Germline loops: CDR1 SGHNT, CDR2 YYREEE (reference sequence). As originally analysed: Amplification of reference gene primers was used by the study to estimate nucleated cell counts. TCRdb keeps only in-frame clones here, not all; method: immunoSEQ multiplex PCR. V and J calls and clone size are copied from that table; D and trimming were computed from the DNA. The sample includes just over 650,000 clones, about nine tenths seen only once; the top ten take 0.2% to 0.3%. The genes are TRBV5-4 and TRBJ2-1; 8 bases align to TRBD1. The receptor comes from a woman younger than 30 with acute or convalescent COVID-19. Source material: peripheral blood. CDR3 DNA: TGTGCCAGCAGCTCCGTTCAGGGGGCGAATGAGCAGTTCTTC. Translating it yields CASSSVQGANEQFF.